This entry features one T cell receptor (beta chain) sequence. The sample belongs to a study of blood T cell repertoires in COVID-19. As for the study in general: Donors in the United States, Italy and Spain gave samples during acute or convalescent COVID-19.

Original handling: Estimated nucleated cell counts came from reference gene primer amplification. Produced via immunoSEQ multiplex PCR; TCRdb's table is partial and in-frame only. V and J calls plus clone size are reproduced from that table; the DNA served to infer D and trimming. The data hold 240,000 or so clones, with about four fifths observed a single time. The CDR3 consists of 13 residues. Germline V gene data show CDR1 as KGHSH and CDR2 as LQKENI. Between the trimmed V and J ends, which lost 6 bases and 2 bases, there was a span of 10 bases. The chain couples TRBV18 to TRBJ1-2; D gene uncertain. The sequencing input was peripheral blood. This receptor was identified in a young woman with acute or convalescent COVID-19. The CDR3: CASSHTENYGYTF. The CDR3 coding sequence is TGTGCCAGCTCTCATACAGAGAACTATGGCTACACCTTC.